This T cell receptor (beta chain) was profiled in a study of T cells after yellow fever vaccination. The table lists this clonotype with many counts. MiXCR, run by TCRdb on the 5' RACE reads, gives a single entry per CDR3 protein. The profile covers around 350,000 distinct CDR3 sequences, with 6.2% appearing a single time and about 15% taken by the ten largest. The germline gives CDR1 MNHEY, CDR2 SVGEGT. CDR3 length equals 14 residues. The trim removed 7 bases at V and 0 bases at J, leaving 6 bases unmatched. This clonotype originated in a man aged 30-40 years who received the YFV17D yellow fever vaccine. This chain links TRBV6-2 or TRBV6-3 with TRBJ2-7; 7 bases line up with TRBD1. Sequences were derived from PBMCs, sampled 5 days after the yellow fever booster vaccination. Here the CDR3 DNA reads TGTGCCAGCATCCGGGACAGCAGCTCCTACGAGCAGTACTTC. Translating it yields CASIRDSSSYEQYF.